Described below is a single TCR beta chain sequence and its context. These data are taken from a study of blood T cell repertoires in COVID-19. Study overall: The United States, Italy and Spain provided the acute and convalescent COVID-19 samples. PBMCs, B-cell-depleted T cells, or T cells were the source of the cDNA or gDNA that made up the material.

Seattle cases were enrolled at active infection and followed longitudinally. The germline V gene has CDR1 MNHEY and CDR2 SVGAGI. The CDR3 length is 14 residues. The ends were cut back, 2 bases at V and 4 bases at J, with 8 bases in the middle. The method was immunoSEQ multiplex PCR; TCRdb's version includes in-frame clones alone and lacks a portion of them. Altogether more than 150,000 clones are present, 81% being singletons, with the ten largest covering around 12%. The J gene is TRBJ1-4, the V gene TRBV6-5; the D gene is possibly TRBD1 (6 bases). Sequenced material: peripheral blood. This TCR was recovered from a woman of 80 years or more with COVID-19, enrolled during active disease. In DNA form, the CDR3 reads TGTGCCAGCAGTTACGCGGACAGTAATGAAAAACTGTTTTTT. The encoded protein is CASSYADSNEKLFF.